The clone carrying this T cell receptor (beta chain) is judged medium-sized (0.01 to 0.1%). As yet, its antigen is unknown. This sample's time point: sample taken at primary tumor resection. Whole RNA from tumor, nontumor lung or frozen PBMC was sequenced unsorted. V lost 6 bases and J 2 bases, leaving 17 bases between the germline ends. The CDR3 totals 15 residues. CDR1 and CDR2 (germline): MDHEN, SYDVKM. TCRdb redid the calling of the 5' RACE reads with MiXCR, one entry per CDR3 protein. The sample lists over 10,000 distinct CDR3 sequences, approximately 2.9% seen once, with 17% in the top ten. This specimen comes from a study of spatial heterogeneity in lung cancer. Study-wide background: Beta-chain sequences consistently outnumbered alpha-chain sequences in detection. Tumor-region counts of TCR transcripts tracked strongly with a T cell module score from matched bulk RNA-seq. Study outcomes and limitations: Tumor mutation count correlated with how many alpha and beta TCRs expanded intratumorally.

The TCR sequence derives from a male donor with early-stage non-small cell lung cancer. The specimen was lung tumor tissue, collected at surgery. The chain couples TRBV28 to TRBJ2-7; TRBD1 is a possible D gene (6 bases). CDR3 sequence: CASRPGHHNTYEQYF. The CDR3 DNA follows: TGTGCCAGCAGGCCGGGACACCATAATACCTACGAGCAGTACTTC.